The subject of this entry is one T cell receptor (beta chain). The sample is drawn from a study of monozygotic twins with inflammatory bowel disease. CDR3 length: 16 residues. Germline V gene sequence: CDR1 SGHRS, CDR2 YFSETQ. TCRdb re-called the 5' RACE reads and gives one entry per CDR3 protein, without DNA. In total, the table holds 300,000 to 400,000 distinct CDR3 sequences. The origin of this receptor is a human donor with ulcerative colitis or Crohn's disease, or a healthy co-twin of an affected twin (not recorded which). The chain links TRBV5-1 to TRBJ2-3; TCRdb's D call of TRBD2 is untestable without DNA. Material: blood. This CDR3 reads CASSLGLSGVGDTQYF.